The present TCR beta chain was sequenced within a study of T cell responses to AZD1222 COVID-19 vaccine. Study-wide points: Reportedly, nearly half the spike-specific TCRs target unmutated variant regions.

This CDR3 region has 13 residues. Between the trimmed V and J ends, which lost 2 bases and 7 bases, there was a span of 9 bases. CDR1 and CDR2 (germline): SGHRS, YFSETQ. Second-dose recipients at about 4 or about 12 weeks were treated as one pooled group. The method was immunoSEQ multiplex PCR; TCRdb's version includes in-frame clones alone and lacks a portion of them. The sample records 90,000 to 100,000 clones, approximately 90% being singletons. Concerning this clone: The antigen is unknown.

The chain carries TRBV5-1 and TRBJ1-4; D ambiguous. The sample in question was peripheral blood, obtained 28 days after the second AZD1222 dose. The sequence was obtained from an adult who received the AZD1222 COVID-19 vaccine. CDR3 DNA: TGCGCCAGCAGCTTAGGTGACGGTGAAAAACTGTTTTTT. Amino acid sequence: CASSLGDGEKLFF.